This T cell receptor beta chain is drawn from a study of monozygotic twins with inflammatory bowel disease. This CDR3 has 18 residues. Germline values: CDR1 LGHNA, CDR2 YNFKEQ. Following a re-call of the 5' RACE reads, TCRdb has one entry per CDR3 protein and lacks DNA. The sample has more than 300,000 distinct CDR3 sequences. The sequenced sample consisted of blood. The TCR originated in a human donor with ulcerative colitis or Crohn's disease, or a healthy co-twin of an affected twin (not recorded which). The chain is built from TRBV4-2 and TRBJ1-2; the D call of TRBD1 rests on TCRdb alone, since no DNA is present to check it. The CDR3: CASSQASGTGASNYGYTF.